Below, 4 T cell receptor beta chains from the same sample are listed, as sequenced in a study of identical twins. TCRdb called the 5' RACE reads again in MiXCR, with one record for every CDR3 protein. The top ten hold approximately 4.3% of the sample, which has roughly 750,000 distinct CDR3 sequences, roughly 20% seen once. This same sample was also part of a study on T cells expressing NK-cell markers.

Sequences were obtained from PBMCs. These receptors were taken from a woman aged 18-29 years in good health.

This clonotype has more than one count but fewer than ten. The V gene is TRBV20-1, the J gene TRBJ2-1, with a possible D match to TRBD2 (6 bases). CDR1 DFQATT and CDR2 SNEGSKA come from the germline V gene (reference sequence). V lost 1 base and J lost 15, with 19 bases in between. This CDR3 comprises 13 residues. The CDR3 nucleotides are TGCAGTGCTAGAGGGACTATCGGCCAACCGAGGTTCTTC. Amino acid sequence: CSARGTIGQPRFF.

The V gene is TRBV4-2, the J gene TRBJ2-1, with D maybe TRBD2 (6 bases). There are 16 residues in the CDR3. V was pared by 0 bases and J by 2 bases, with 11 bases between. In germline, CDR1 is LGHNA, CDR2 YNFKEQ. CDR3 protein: CASSQEMVAAYNEQFF. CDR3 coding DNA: TGTGCCAGCAGCCAAGAAATGGTAGCGGCCTACAATGAGCAGTTCTTC.

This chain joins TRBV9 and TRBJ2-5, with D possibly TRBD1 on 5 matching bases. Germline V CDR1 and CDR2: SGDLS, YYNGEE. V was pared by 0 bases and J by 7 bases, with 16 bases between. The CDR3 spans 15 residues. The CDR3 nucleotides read TGTGCCAGCAGCGTAGCGGCAGGGCACGGTGGGACCCAGTACTTC. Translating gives CASSVAAGHGGTQYF.

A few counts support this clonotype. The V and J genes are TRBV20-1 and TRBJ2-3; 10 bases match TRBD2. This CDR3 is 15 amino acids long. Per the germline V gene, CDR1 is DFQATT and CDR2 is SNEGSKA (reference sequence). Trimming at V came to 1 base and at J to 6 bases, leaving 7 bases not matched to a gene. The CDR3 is CSARVGSGRADTQYF. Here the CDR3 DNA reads TGCAGTGCTAGAGTTGGGAGCGGGAGGGCGGATACGCAGTATTTT.